These 27 T cell receptor beta chains share one sample of origin, sequenced in a study of blood T cell repertoires in COVID-19. Clones were sequenced by immunoSEQ multiplex PCR, and TCRdb holds only the in-frame ones, with some missing. The profile shows about 20,000 clones, about nine tenths of them singletons. The sequenced sample consisted of peripheral blood. The receptors come from a man aged 50 or older with active COVID-19.

This sequence joins TRBV15 and TRBJ1-2; the D gene is possibly TRBD1 (5 bases). The CDR3 contains 16 residues. The germline V gene has CDR1 LNHNV and CDR2 YYDKDF (reference sequence). V was pared by 0 bases and J by 0 bases, with 11 bases between. The CDR3 loop reads CATSREARQTNYGYTF. The CDR3 coding sequence is TGTGCCACCAGCAGAGAAGCGCGACAGACTAACTATGGCTACACCTTC.

The gene calls are TRBV7-2 and TRBJ2-3; TRBD2 matches at 12 bases. This CDR3 has 16 residues. Per the germline V gene, CDR1 is SGHTA and CDR2 is FQGNSA. Trimming cost V 5 bases and J 6 bases; bases outside gene matches: 9. The CDR3 here is CASSPRLAGAGDTQYF. CDR3 bases: TGTGCCAGCAGCCCGCGACTAGCGGGGGCCGGGGATACGCAGTATTTT.

This sequence joins TRBV7-2 and TRBJ1-5; no firm D call. The CDR3 sequence is 14 residues long. Germline values: CDR1 SGHTA, CDR2 FQGNSA. Trimming left V 5 bases short and J 4 bases short, with 12 bases between. CDR3 nucleotides: TGTGCCAGCAGCCCACCGGGGATTAATCAGCCCCAGCATTTT. Residues: CASSPPGINQPQHF.

The rearrangement joins TRBV4-1 to TRBJ2-5; a possible D gene is TRBD1 (7 bases). From germline, CDR1 is MGHRA and CDR2 YSYEKL. The CDR3 spans 16 residues. V was shortened by 8 bases and J by 1 base, with 20 bases between the two germline ends. CDR3 nucleotides: TGCGCCAGCCGCGGGGTGGGGCACAGGGGCCAAGAGACCCAGTACTTC. It specifies CASRGVGHRGQETQYF.

J is TRBJ1-6 and V is TRBV5-1; 12 bases line up with TRBD1. Per the germline V gene, CDR1 is SGHRS and CDR2 is YFSETQ. The CDR3 spans 18 residues. J was trimmed by 5 bases and V by 0 bases; bases with no gene match: 6. CDR3 DNA sequence: TGCGCCAGCAGCTTGGAGGGACAGGGGGCGTCTAATAATTCACCCCTCCACTTT. Translating it yields CASSLEGQGASNNSPLHF.

This rearrangement joins TRBV3-1 (or the pseudogene TRBV3-2) to TRBJ1-2, with D uncertain. The germline V gene has CDR1 LGHDT and CDR2 YNNKEL (reference sequence). The CDR3 has 15 amino acids. Between the trimmed V and J ends, which lost 0 bases and 7 bases, there was a span of 15 bases. DNA for the CDR3: TGTGCCAGCAGCCAAGATCCGGCCGCCGAGGGTGGCTACACCTTC. This translates into CASSQDPAAEGGYTF.

J is TRBJ2-7 and V is TRBV18, with 9 bases aligning to TRBD1. Unmatched junction bases numbered 2, after V lost 4 bases and J lost 7 bases. In germline, CDR1 is KGHSH, CDR2 LQKENI. CDR3 length: 12 residues. CDR3 region: CASSRDRDEQYF. As DNA, the CDR3 is TGTGCCAGCTCACGGGACAGGGATGAGCAGTACTTC.

J is TRBJ2-3 and V is TRBV11-2; no clear D. Germline V gene data show CDR1 as SGHAT and CDR2 as FQNNGV. Trimming removed 2 bases at V and 6 bases at J, with 6 bases between. CDR3 length: 12 amino acids. In nucleotides, the CDR3 is TGTGCCAGCAGCTTACATACTGATACGCAGTATTTT. Translated: CASSLHTDTQYF.

This chain uses TRBV10-3 with TRBJ1-2; 8 bases align to TRBD1. The CDR3 length is 16 residues. The V and J ends lost 0 bases and 7 bases, in that order; junction bases with no gene match: 10. Germline CDR1 and CDR2: ENHRY and SYGVKD. DNA for the CDR3: TGTGCCATCAGTGAGTCGATTCTCAGGGGGCGAATTGGCTACACCTTC. Amino acids: CAISESILRGRIGYTF.

The chain is built from TRBV5-1 and TRBJ2-7; 9 nucleotides agree with TRBD1. With 2 bases clipped from V and 3 bases from J, the junction kept 6 bases outside the gene matches. Germline values: CDR1 SGHRS, CDR2 YFSETQ. CDR3 length: 15 amino acids. The CDR3 coding sequence is TGCGCCAGCAGCTTCCTTGAGACAGGGGGCTACGAGCAGTACTTC. It yields the protein CASSFLETGGYEQYF.

The J gene is TRBJ2-4, the V gene TRBV5-4, with D possibly TRBD1 on 6 matching bases. Per germline, CDR1 SGHNT and CDR2 YYREEE (reference sequence). CDR3 length: 17 amino acids. The germline V and J ends were trimmed by 0 bases and 1 base, with 14 bases remaining between them. The CDR3 protein is CASSLGQGKRAKNIQYF. The CDR3 bases are TGTGCCAGCAGCTTGGGGCAGGGGAAACGGGCCAAAAACATTCAGTACTTC.

This chain uses TRBV7-9 with TRBJ1-2; 8 nucleotides align to TRBD1. Germline V lookup: CDR1 SEHNR, CDR2 FQNEAQ (reference sequence). CDR3 length: 15 residues. The ends lost 2 bases at V and 9 bases at J; junction bases unmatched: 11. CDR3 in amino acids: CASSLIQAGGGSYTF. CDR3 in DNA: TGTGCCAGCAGCTTAATACAGGCAGGGGGCGGAAGCTACACCTTC.

CDR3 DNA sequence: TGCAGCGTTGAGGTGGGGGAGGATGGCTACACCTTC. The encoded protein is CSVEVGEDGYTF. J is TRBJ1-2 and V is TRBV29-1; D possibly corresponds to TRBD1 (5 bases). V was clipped by 3 bases and J by 6 bases, with 11 bases between them. The CDR3 consists of 12 residues. Per germline, CDR1 SQVTM and CDR2 ANQGSEA.

This clone showed up just a few times. The rearrangement uses TRBV7-2 and TRBJ1-3, with TRBD1 identical over 9 bases. CDR1 and CDR2 (germline): SGHTA, FQGNSA. The V gene end was trimmed by 3 bases and the J gene end by 2 bases; junction bases not matched to a gene: 2. This CDR3 has 15 residues. In DNA form, the CDR3 reads TGTGCCAGCAGCTTCGGACAGGGGACTGGAAACACCATATATTTT. Translation: CASSFGQGTGNTIYF.

V and J are TRBV7-2 and TRBJ2-5; perhaps TRBD2 as D (5 bases). This CDR3 has 14 amino acids. Trimming removed 1 base at V and 5 bases at J, with 11 bases between. Germline CDR1 reads SGHTA; CDR2 reads FQGNSA. This CDR3 is CASSLGRGGETQYF. The CDR3 DNA reads as TGTGCCAGCAGCTTAGGACGGGGTGGCGAGACCCAGTACTTC.

V and J are TRBV30 and TRBJ1-2; perhaps TRBD1 as D (6 bases). Per germline, CDR1 GTSNPN and CDR2 SVGIG (reference sequence). CDR3 size: 12 residues. Trimming removed 5 bases at V and 2 bases at J, with 9 bases between. DNA of the CDR3: TGTGCCTGGGGACAGATAAACTATGGCTACACCTTC. Translating gives CAWGQINYGYTF.

Only one count was recorded for this clone. V and J are TRBV4-2 and TRBJ2-7; perhaps TRBD2 as D (7 bases). This CDR3 contains 15 residues. Trimming pared 4 bases from V and 4 bases from J, leaving 17 bases between. Germline V gene sequence: CDR1 LGHNA, CDR2 YNFKEQ. The CDR3 spells CASSLDTEGGYEQYF. The CDR3 DNA is TGTGCCAGCAGCCTGGACACGGAGGGGGGGTACGAGCAGTACTTC.

The gene calls are TRBV19 and TRBJ2-3; 8 nucleotides line up with TRBD2. The CDR3 totals 14 residues. V gave up 6 bases and J gave up 6 bases; unmatched junction bases: 8. The germline V gene encodes CDR1 LNHDA and CDR2 SQIVND (reference sequence). CDR3 protein: CASRQRGGQDTQYF. The CDR3 coding sequence is TGTGCCAGTAGACAACGGGGGGGCCAGGATACGCAGTATTTT.

The chain couples TRBV10-3 to TRBJ1-3, with D maybe TRBD1 (6 bases). V shed 1 base and J shed 2 bases, with 9 bases lying between them. Germline CDR1 and CDR2: ENHRY and SYGVKD. The CDR3 runs to 15 residues. The chain's CDR3 is CAISEWAGAGNTIYF. In DNA form, the CDR3 reads TGTGCCATCAGTGAGTGGGCAGGGGCTGGAAACACCATATATTTT.

The chain uses TRBV3-1 (or the pseudogene TRBV3-2) and TRBJ1-1; D gene uncertain. CDR3 length: 15 residues. Germline V lookup: CDR1 LGHDT, CDR2 YNNKEL (reference sequence). V was cut by 1 base and J by 1 base, with 10 bases left in between. The CDR3 loop is CASSQALLTNTEAFF. CDR3 DNA: TGTGCCAGCAGCCAAGCGTTACTAACGAACACTGAAGCTTTCTTT.

The chain links TRBV6-4 to TRBJ1-1; no firm D call. Trimming left V 3 bases short and J 9 bases short, with 14 bases between. CDR1 and CDR2 from the germline V gene are MRHNA and SNTAGT. The CDR3 consists of 13 residues. Written as DNA, the CDR3 is TGTGCCAGCAGTGAATCAAGTGGGCTTAAAGCTTTCTTT. Translation gives CASSESSGLKAFF.

The rearrangement joins TRBV2 to TRBJ2-1, with 11 bases matching TRBD2. Germline V gives CDR1 SNHLY, CDR2 FYNNEI. The CDR3 sequence is 14 residues long. The V segment lost 10 bases and the J segment 7 bases; nucleotides outside the gene matches: 9. CDR3: CANEALAGGNEQFF. The CDR3 DNA reads TGTGCCAACGAAGCGCTAGCGGGGGGAAATGAGCAGTTCTTC.

This chain connects TRBV5-4 to TRBJ2-5, with TRBD1 matching 10 bases. Germline CDR1 is SGHNT and CDR2 is YYREEE (reference sequence). V shed 4 bases and J 5 bases; nucleotides not matched to a gene: 11. CDR3 length equals 16 residues. CDR3 loop: CASSVTGGAGRETQYF. The CDR3 DNA sequence: TGTGCCAGCAGCGTGACAGGGGGCGCGGGGAGGGAGACCCAGTACTTC.

The V gene is TRBV6-5, the J gene TRBJ2-2; 7 bases map to TRBD1. V gave up 8 bases and J gave up 3 bases; unmatched junction bases: 9. The CDR3 contains 15 residues. CDR1 and CDR2 (germline): MNHEY, SVGAGI. The CDR3 here is CASGYGTGDTGELFF. The DNA of the CDR3 is TGTGCCAGCGGGTATGGTACAGGGGACACCGGGGAGCTGTTTTTT.

The chain couples TRBV29-1 to TRBJ2-2; TRBD1 aligns across 9 bases. The ends lost 0 bases at V and 4 bases at J; junction bases unmatched: 3. Looked up from germline, CDR1 is SQVTM and CDR2 is ANQGSEA. The CDR3 runs 15 residues. CDR3 amino acids: CSVEDGTGITGELFF. CDR3 nucleotides: TGCAGCGTTGAAGATGGGACAGGGATCACCGGGGAGCTGTTTTTT.

This sequence joins TRBV19 and TRBJ2-2, with unresolved D. The V and J ends lost 3 bases and 7 bases respectively, with 9 bases between them. This CDR3 has 13 amino acids. Germline CDR1 is LNHDA and CDR2 is SQIVND (reference sequence). The CDR3 sequence is CASSMVQVGELFF. CDR3 nucleotides: TGTGCCAGTAGTATGGTGCAGGTCGGGGAGCTGTTTTTT.

This clone came up a few times. This chain joins TRBV4-1 and TRBJ2-1; D call uncertain. The length of the CDR3 is 15 residues. CDR1 and CDR2 from the germline V gene are MGHRA and YSYEKL. V gave up 1 base and J gave up 4 bases, with 11 bases separating them. The CDR3 loop reads CASSQVPTVYNEQFF. CDR3 coding DNA: TGCGCCAGCAGCCAAGTCCCTACCGTATACAATGAGCAGTTCTTC.